Listed here are 12 T cell receptor beta chains from one sample, sequenced in a study of shared clonotypes between healthy human individuals. The data were produced by immunoSEQ multiplex PCR, yet TCRdb's version contains in-frame clones alone and is incomplete. In the table there are about 2 million clones, approximately 95% of which are singletons. Terminally differentiated effector memory CD45RA+ cells were excluded by CCR7 positive selection of CD45RO-negative cells. The sequenced material came from naive CD8+ T cells sorted from blood. The receptors shown here come from a man younger than 35 in good health.

This chain connects TRBV2 to TRBJ2-1; TRBD1 or TRBD2 may be the D gene (5 bases each). The germline V gene has CDR1 SNHLY and CDR2 FYNNEI. The ends were cut back, 3 bases at V and 2 bases at J, with 14 bases in the middle. The CDR3 is 16 amino acids. In nucleotides, the CDR3 is TGTGCCAGCAGTGAGTTCGGGGACCTTACCTACAATGAGCAGTTCTTC. This gives the protein CASSEFGDLTYNEQFF.

Points on this clone: The sample has other DNA sequences that encode this CDR3 too. The rearrangement uses TRBV19 and TRBJ1-5; no firm D call. V was pared by 4 bases and J by 7 bases, with 11 bases between. The CDR3 is 13 amino acids. Germline-derived CDR1 and CDR2 are LNHDA and SQIVND (reference sequence). As DNA, the CDR3 is TGTGCCAGTAGTACGGACGGGGAACAGCCCCAGCATTTT. Protein sequence: CASSTDGEQPQHF.

For this clone: One end of the junction is discordant with germline, which a read error may explain. This chain connects TRBV6-1 to TRBJ2-7; D remains ambiguous. CDR1 is MNHNS and CDR2 is SASEGT in the germline V gene. The CDR3 runs 10 residues. This CDR3 reads CASSEGSANF. CDR3 nucleotide sequence: TGTGCCAGCAGTGAAGGCAGCGCGAACTTC.

V is TRBV9 and J is TRBJ1-4; maybe TRBD1 (5 bases). V was clipped by 4 bases and J by 1 base, with 11 bases between them. Germline V gives CDR1 SGDLS, CDR2 YYNGEE. The CDR3 contains 15 residues. The CDR3 region has the DNA TGTGCCAGCAGCCCCCGGGGGTTAACTAATGAAAAACTGTTTTTT. Translating gives CASSPRGLTNEKLFF. The variable domain in full, completed from reference TRBV9 and TRBJ1-4, reads DSGVTQTPKHLITATGQRVTLRCSPRSGDLSVYWYQQSLDQGLQFLIQYYNGEERAKGNILERFSAQQFPDLHSELNLSSLELGDSALYFCASSPRGLTNEKLFFGSGTQLSVL.

This chain links TRBV9 with TRBJ1-2; a weak D match, TRBD1 (5 bases). V was clipped by 3 bases and J by 0 bases, with 9 bases between them. Germline V gives CDR1 SGDLS, CDR2 YYNGEE. CDR3 length: 14 amino acids. CDR3 nucleotide sequence: TGTGCCAGCAGCGATGGGGGAGCTAACTATGGCTACACCTTC. Amino acid sequence: CASSDGGANYGYTF.

Concerning this clone itself: At the DNA level, this CDR3 is encoded by other sequences in the same sample as well. J is TRBJ2-1 and V is TRBV7-9, with D possibly being TRBD1 (6 bases). CDR1 is SEHNR, CDR2 FQNEAQ, per germline (reference sequence). Trimming took off 5 bases at V and 6 bases at J, with 8 bases between the two ends. This CDR3 contains 12 residues. CDR3 sequence: CASSLGANEQFF. As DNA, the CDR3 is TGTGCCAGCAGCCTGGGGGCCAATGAGCAGTTCTTC.

This sequence joins TRBV28 and TRBJ1-1; a weak D match, TRBD1 (6 bases). The germline gives CDR1 MDHEN, CDR2 SYDVKM. The CDR3 is 16 amino acids. With 6 bases removed from V and 3 bases from J, the gap between germline ends came to 20 bases. CDR3 DNA sequence: TGTGCCAGCAGGCCCAGGGGTTTTAGTTTAGACACTGAAGCTTTCTTT. It specifies CASRPRGFSLDTEAFF. Looking up the rest from reference TRBV28 and TRBJ1-1 gives the full variable domain: DVKVTQSSRYLVKRTGEKVFLECVQDMDHENMFWYRQDPGLGLRLIYFSYDVKMKEKGDIPEGYSVSREKKERFSLILESASTNQTSMYLCASRPRGFSLDTEAFFGQGTRLTVV.

Turning to this clone: Additional DNA sequences in this sample encode the identical CDR3. The chain has TRBV5-4 and TRBJ2-2, with 11 positions matching TRBD1. CDR3 length: 16 residues. Per germline, CDR1 SGHNT and CDR2 YYREEE (reference sequence). Trimming at V came to 1 base and at J to 5 bases, leaving 4 bases not matched to a gene. The CDR3 loop reads CASSLLGTGGTGELFF. The CDR3, as DNA: TGTGCCAGCAGCTTGCTGGGGACAGGGGGGACCGGGGAGCTGTTTTTT.

The genes are TRBV19 and TRBJ1-1, with D perhaps matching TRBD1 (6 bases). Germline-derived CDR1 and CDR2 are LNHDA and SQIVND (reference sequence). Trimming cost V 7 bases and J 0 bases, with 18 bases left between them. This CDR3 spans 16 amino acids. DNA of the CDR3: TGTGCCAGTAAGCGTCACAGGGAGATAATGAACACTGAAGCTTTCTTT. Translation: CASKRHREIMNTEAFF.

The rearrangement uses TRBV13 and TRBJ1-1; TRBD1 matches at 10 bases. This CDR3 is 15 amino acids long. Germline V CDR1 and CDR2: PRHDT, FYEKMQ (reference sequence). The J segment lost 5 bases and the V segment lost 4 bases, leaving 7 bases of the junction unmatched. DNA for the CDR3: TGTGCCAGCAGCTCGCGGGACAGGGGTTTAACTGAAGCTTTCTTT. It specifies CASSSRDRGLTEAFF.

This chain uses TRBV15 with TRBJ2-2, with D possibly TRBD1 on 5 matching bases. Germline V gene sequence: CDR1 LNHNV, CDR2 YYDKDF (reference sequence). This CDR3 spans 14 amino acids. The V end lost 4 bases, the J end lost 3 bases, and 9 bases lay between the germline ends. CDR3 nucleotide sequence: TGTGCCACCAGCACTACGACAGACACCGGGGAGCTGTTTTTT. This translates into CATSTTTDTGELFF.

This clone is a singleton in its sample. This chain links TRBV7-9 with TRBJ2-2; maybe TRBD1 (6 bases). The CDR3 totals 16 residues. Trimming took off 0 bases at V and 1 base at J, with 9 bases between the two ends. Germline V lookup: CDR1 SEHNR, CDR2 FQNEAQ (reference sequence). CDR3 amino acids: CASSLAGAQNTGELFF. The CDR3 region has the DNA TGTGCCAGCAGCTTAGCGGGGGCCCAGAACACCGGGGAGCTGTTTTTT.